This T cell receptor (beta chain) is drawn from a study of blood T cell repertoires in COVID-19. Across the study: Samples of COVID-19 (acute and convalescent) were obtained from the United States, Italy and Spain.

Sequencing was performed with immunoSEQ multiplex PCR; in TCRdb, only in-frame clones are kept and a portion is missing. The sample shows 250,000 to 400,000 clones, almost 90% of them seen only once. The J segment lost 1 base and the V segment lost 7 bases, leaving 4 bases of the junction unmatched. From germline, CDR1 is LNHDA and CDR2 SQIVND (reference sequence). The CDR3 sequence is 15 residues long. Sequences were obtained from peripheral blood. The clonotype was recovered from a woman aged 30 to 39 with COVID-19, enrolled during active disease. This chain uses TRBV19 with TRBJ2-1, with 10 positions matching TRBD2. The CDR3 nucleotides read TGTGCCAGTACCCTTAGCGGGGGGTCCTACAATGAGCAGTTCTTC. Its protein is CASTLSGGSYNEQFF.